This entry lists 27 T cell receptor beta chains sequenced from one sample in a study of T cells after somatic rescue of genetic block (dated by TCRdb to 2018 to 2020). The receptor library was made with the immunoSEQ multiplex PCR assay. This is the immuneACCESS table as TCRdb keeps it, with only in-frame sequences that have V and J called. A part of the clones is gone; compared with another copy, unresolved V genes explain less than half, and the rest is unexplained. In all, the sample holds approximately 110,000 clones, and about 93% of those were seen once. The ten most abundant clones make up approximately 1.4% of the sample. Sequencing was performed on peripheral blood mononuclear cells (PBMCs). These receptors were collected from a woman aged 18 to 35.

The CDR3 region is CASSFTPEQYF. CDR3 sequence (DNA): TGTGCCAGCAGCTTTACCCCCGAGCAGTACTTC. This sequence joins TRBV11-3 and TRBJ2-7; D is undetermined. V lost 3 bases to trimming and J lost 6 bases, with 6 bases between them. CDR1 and CDR2 from the germline V gene are SGHNT and YENEEA. The CDR3 has 11 amino acids.

The J gene is TRBJ2-1, the V gene TRBV28; D gene ambiguous. The V gene lost 6 bases and the J gene lost 4 bases, with 7 bases spanning the gap. The CDR3 runs to 12 residues. From germline, CDR1 is MDHEN and CDR2 SYDVKM. The DNA of the CDR3 is TGTGCCAGCAGGGTGGGGTACAATGAGCAGTTCTTC. Amino acids: CASRVGYNEQFF. Filled out from reference TRBV28 and TRBJ2-1, the complete variable domain reads DVKVTQSSRYLVKRTGEKVFLECVQDMDHENMFWYRQDPGLGLRLIYFSYDVKMKEKGDIPEGYSVSREKKERFSLILESASTNQTSMYLCASRVGYNEQFFGPGTRLTVL.

The rearrangement uses TRBV7-8 and TRBJ1-2; TRBD1 matches 7 bases. V lost 5 bases, J lost 5 bases, and 11 bases stayed unmatched. Germline CDR1 is SGHVS and CDR2 is FQNEAQ. The CDR3 length is 15 residues. Written as DNA, the CDR3 is TGTGCCAGCAGCGAGCAGGGACAGACAATTTATGGCTACACCTTC. Amino acids: CASSEQGQTIYGYTF.

This chain connects TRBV2 to TRBJ1-2; 8 bases agree with TRBD1. With 0 bases clipped from V and 8 bases from J, the junction kept 8 bases outside the gene matches. CDR1 and CDR2 from the germline V gene are SNHLY and FYNNEI. This CDR3 spans 15 amino acids. The CDR3 DNA is TGTGCCAGCAGTGAAGCGCTTAGGGCAGGGGGCGGCTACACCTTC. Its translation: CASSEALRAGGGYTF.

This chain joins TRBV5-4 and TRBJ1-4; a weak D match, TRBD1 (6 bases). Per the germline V gene, CDR1 is SGHNT and CDR2 is YYREEE (reference sequence). The V and J ends lost 3 bases and 4 bases respectively, with 10 bases between them. This CDR3 has 14 amino acids. The CDR3 nucleotides read TGTGCCAGCAGCTCGGACAGCCTTAATGAAAAACTGTTTTTT. Its protein is CASSSDSLNEKLFF.

The chain employs TRBV29-1 and TRBJ1-2; D is uncertain. V shed 5 bases and J shed 0 bases, with 13 bases lying between them. The CDR3 spans 14 residues. Germline lookup yields CDR1 SQVTM and CDR2 ANQGSEA. The CDR3 sequence is CSVSKDNPNYGYTF. CDR3 DNA sequence: TGCAGCGTTTCGAAAGACAATCCTAACTATGGCTACACCTTC.

The CDR3 region is CASSLGTERAQFF. The CDR3 nucleotides are TGTGCCAGCAGCTTAGGGACGGAGCGAGCGCAGTTCTTC. The J gene is TRBJ2-1, the V gene TRBV7-2; D unresolved. V gave up 1 base and J gave up 12 bases, with 13 bases separating them. There are 13 residues in the CDR3. CDR1 and CDR2 from the germline V gene are SGHTA and FQGNSA.

This clone was observed a single time. V is TRBV9 and J is TRBJ2-7; D is possibly TRBD2 (7 bases). The CDR3 loop spans 15 amino acids. The germline gives CDR1 SGDLS, CDR2 YYNGEE. V dropped 4 bases and J dropped 0 bases, with 14 bases sitting between them. The CDR3 nucleotides are TGTGCCAGCAGCCGCGGGGGCAGGGACTCCTACGAGCAGTACTTC. Translation gives CASSRGGRDSYEQYF.

The chain uses TRBV7-9 and TRBJ2-5; D is unclear. The germline gives CDR1 SEHNR, CDR2 FQNEAQ (reference sequence). This CDR3 spans 14 amino acids. The V gene lost 8 bases and the J gene lost 0 bases, with 13 bases spanning the gap. CDR3 sequence (DNA): TGTGCCAGCGGTCCCCCGACCAACCAAGAGACCCAGTACTTC. This sequence encodes CASGPPTNQETQYF.

This chain connects TRBV18 to TRBJ2-7; tentatively, D is TRBD1 or TRBD2 (5 bases each). The germline V gene has CDR1 KGHSH and CDR2 LQKENI. The CDR3 is 16 amino acids. V lost 1 base to trimming and J lost 0 bases, with 13 bases between them. CDR3 sequence: CASSPLGTESSYEQYF. The CDR3 DNA is TGTGCCAGCTCACCACTGGGGACGGAGAGCTCCTACGAGCAGTACTTC.

The chain joins TRBV5-1 to TRBJ1-1, with D unresolved. CDR3 size: 11 residues. The V gene lost 4 bases and the J gene lost 3 bases, with 4 bases spanning the gap. Germline V gives CDR1 SGHRS, CDR2 YFSETQ. DNA for the CDR3: TGCGCCAGCAGCCGGGACACTGAAGCTTTCTTT. Encoded protein: CASSRDTEAFF.

The chain has TRBV4-3 and TRBJ1-2; 8 bases align to TRBD1. CDR3 length equals 16 residues. Germline CDR1 is LGHNA and CDR2 is YSLEER. V was clipped by 4 bases and J by 0 bases; unmatched bases: 7. The CDR3 loop reads CASSPQMTGANYGYTF. The CDR3 DNA is TGCGCCAGCAGCCCTCAGATGACAGGGGCTAACTATGGCTACACCTTC.

V gene TRBV7-2 combines with J gene TRBJ2-1, with TRBD2 matching over 11 bases. This CDR3 contains 14 residues. J lost 8 bases, V lost 3 bases, and 3 bases had no gene match. Germline V gives CDR1 SGHTA, CDR2 FQGNSA. Written as DNA, the CDR3 is TGTGCCAGCAGCTTTAGCGGGGGGGCCCATGAGCAGTTCTTC. It codes for CASSFSGGAHEQFF.

The chain couples TRBV5-1 to TRBJ1-6; 7 bases map to TRBD1. Germline CDR1 is SGHRS and CDR2 is YFSETQ. CDR3 size: 16 residues. Losses at the gene ends were 4 bases for V and 6 bases for J; bases not matched to a gene: 10. CDR3 in amino acids: CASSLRQGRGNSPLHF. As DNA, the CDR3 is TGCGCCAGCAGCCTACGACAGGGACGGGGTAATTCACCCCTCCACTTT. The whole variable domain, filled in from reference TRBV5-1 and TRBJ1-6, reads KAGVTQTPRYLIKTRGQQVTLSCSPISGHRSVSWYQQTPGQGLQFLFEYFSETQRNKGNFPGRFSGRQFSNSRSEMNVSTLELGDSALYLCASSLRQGRGNSPLHFGNGTRLTVT.

This clone was counted once. The chain is built from TRBV6-1 and TRBJ1-2; 7 positions match TRBD1. This CDR3 comprises 16 residues. V lost 4 bases, J lost 5 bases, and 13 bases stayed unmatched. Germline V CDR1 and CDR2: MNHNS, SASEGT. This CDR3 is CASSAYLPGQPYGYTF. CDR3 nucleotide sequence: TGTGCCAGCAGTGCATACCTCCCGGGACAGCCTTATGGCTACACCTTC.

V gene TRBV12-5 combines with J gene TRBJ2-7; D gene ambiguous. V lost 3 bases, J lost 1 base, and 10 bases lay in between. The CDR3 has 14 amino acids. Germline V CDR1 and CDR2: LGHNT, FRNRAP. DNA for the CDR3: TGTGCTAGTGGTTTCTCAGGAAAATCCTACGAGCAGTACTTC. It yields the protein CASGFSGKSYEQYF. Based on the CDR3 plus reference TRBV12-5 and TRBJ2-7, the full variable domain is DARVTQTPRHKVTEMGQEVTMRCQPILGHNTVFWYRQTMMQGLELLAYFRNRAPLDDSGMPKDRFSAEMPDATLATLKIQPSEPRDSAVYFCASGFSGKSYEQYFGPGTRLTVT.

This clone was detected a few times. The chain joins TRBV4-3 to TRBJ1-1; D is unresolved. V lost 0 bases to trimming and J lost 4 bases, with 12 bases between them. The CDR3 contains 15 residues. The germline V gene has CDR1 LGHNA and CDR2 YSLEER. CDR3: CASSQEGGRFTEAFF. CDR3 sequence (DNA): TGCGCCAGCAGCCAAGAAGGAGGCAGATTCACTGAAGCTTTCTTT.

The V and J genes are TRBV7-2 and TRBJ1-6; 7 nucleotides agree with TRBD1. Germline loops: CDR1 SGHTA, CDR2 FQGNSA. This CDR3 region has 13 residues. After removal of 4 bases from V and 10 bases from J, the junction contained 4 bases not matched to a gene. The CDR3 DNA reads TGTGCCAGCAGCTCGGGACAGTCATCACCCCTCCACTTT. Translating gives CASSSGQSSPLHF.

This clone appeared a single time. The chain is built from TRBV9 and TRBJ1-2, with TRBD1 matching 8 bases. The trim removed 2 bases at V and 8 bases at J, leaving 8 bases unmatched. The CDR3 has 14 amino acids. Germline CDR1 and CDR2: SGDLS and YYNGEE. The CDR3 DNA sequence: TGTGCCAGCAGCGTTGGGCAGGGGGCGCGCGGCTACACCTTC. Protein product: CASSVGQGARGYTF.

Details on this clone: The sample carries other DNA sequences with the same CDR3. V usage is TRBV4-3 and J usage is TRBJ2-7; 8 nucleotides agree with TRBD1. The CDR3 contains 13 residues. From germline, CDR1 is LGHNA and CDR2 YSLEER. Trimming removed 3 bases from V and 7 bases from J; junction bases left unmatched: 5. Here the CDR3 DNA reads TGCGCCAGCAGCCAGACAGGGGTAGGGGAGCAGTACTTC. Amino acid sequence: CASSQTGVGEQYF.

This clone has only a few counts. The genes are TRBV19 and TRBJ2-2, with D unresolved. The germline V gene encodes CDR1 LNHDA and CDR2 SQIVND (reference sequence). The CDR3 is 13 residues long. The ends were cut back, 4 bases at V and 0 bases at J, with 3 bases in the middle. The CDR3 nucleotides are TGTGCCAGTAGTAACCCGAACACCGGGGAGCTGTTTTTT. Translated: CASSNPNTGELFF.

This rearrangement joins TRBV7-4 to TRBJ1-1, with 8 nucleotides matching TRBD1. CDR1 SGHVT and CDR2 SQSDAQ come from the germline V gene. The V gene end was trimmed by 3 bases and the J gene end by 3 bases; junction bases not matched to a gene: 3. The CDR3 is 14 amino acids. CDR3 loop: CASSFTQGDTEAFF. In DNA, the CDR3 is TGTGCCAGCAGCTTCACACAGGGGGACACTGAAGCTTTCTTT. The full variable domain, with the rest looked up from reference TRBV7-4 and TRBJ1-1, is GAGVSQSPRYKVAKRGRDVALRCDSISGHVTLYWYRQTLGQGSEVLTYSQSDAQRDKSGRPSGRFSAERPERSVSTLKIQRTEQGDSAVYLCASSFTQGDTEAFFGQGTRLTVV.

This rearrangement joins TRBV29-1 to TRBJ2-7, with D uncertain. The CDR3 runs to 15 residues. With 6 bases removed from V and 7 bases from J, the gap between germline ends came to 25 bases. Germline loops: CDR1 SQVTM, CDR2 ANQGSEA. The CDR3 nucleotides are TGCAGCGTGTTCTGGACCGGGTCCCCGGCGAGAGAGCAGTACTTC. This encodes CSVFWTGSPAREQYF.

The CDR3 protein is CASRGQQVTEQFF. CDR3 sequence (DNA): TGTGCCAGTAGGGGCCAGCAGGTTACTGAGCAGTTCTTC. The chain carries TRBV19 and TRBJ2-1, with D hard to call. The V gene's germline CDR1 is LNHDA and CDR2 SQIVND (reference sequence). Deletions cut 6 bases from V and 9 bases from J, with 15 bases between. CDR3 size: 13 residues.

This chain joins TRBV27 and TRBJ2-5; no clear D. The length of the CDR3 is 15 residues. The V gene's germline CDR1 is MNHEY and CDR2 SMNVEV (reference sequence). V gave up 6 bases and J gave up 2 bases, with 16 bases separating them. For the CDR3, the DNA is TGTGCCAGCAGCCGTGTCTTTAGGGTACAAGAGACCCAGTACTTC. Encoded protein: CASSRVFRVQETQYF.

This clone has just one count. This chain uses TRBV9 with TRBJ2-1; TRBD2 matches at 9 bases. This CDR3 is built from 18 residues. Trimming at V came to 2 bases and at J to 6 bases, leaving 15 bases not matched to a gene. Germline V lookup: CDR1 SGDLS, CDR2 YYNGEE. The CDR3 spells CASSVALGGLAGTNEQFF. The DNA for the CDR3 is TGTGCCAGCAGCGTTGCCCTCGGTGGGCTAGCGGGGACCAATGAGCAGTTCTTC.

V is TRBV19 and J is TRBJ1-4, with a tentative D call TRBD1 (5 bases). Germline V gives CDR1 LNHDA, CDR2 SQIVND (reference sequence). Trimming took off 2 bases at V and 1 base at J, with 11 bases between the two ends. This CDR3 spans 16 amino acids. The CDR3 coding sequence is TGTGCCAGTAGTATAAAGGGGCAGGGAACTAATGAAAAACTGTTTTTT. It codes for CASSIKGQGTNEKLFF.